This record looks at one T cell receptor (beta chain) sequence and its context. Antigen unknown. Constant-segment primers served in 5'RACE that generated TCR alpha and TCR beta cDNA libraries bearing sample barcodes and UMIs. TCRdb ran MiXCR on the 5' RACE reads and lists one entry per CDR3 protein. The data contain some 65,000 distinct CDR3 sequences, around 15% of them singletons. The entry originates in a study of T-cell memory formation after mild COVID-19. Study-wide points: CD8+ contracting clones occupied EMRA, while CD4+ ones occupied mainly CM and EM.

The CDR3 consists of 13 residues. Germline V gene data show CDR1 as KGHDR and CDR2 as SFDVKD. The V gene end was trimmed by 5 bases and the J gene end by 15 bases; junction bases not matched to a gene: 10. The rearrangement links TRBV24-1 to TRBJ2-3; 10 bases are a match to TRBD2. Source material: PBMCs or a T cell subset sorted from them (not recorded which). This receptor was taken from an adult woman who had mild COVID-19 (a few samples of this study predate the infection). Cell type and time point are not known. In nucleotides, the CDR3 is TGTGCCACCAGTGTCGCTAGCGGGGGCGACTTTTATTTT. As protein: CATSVASGGDFYF.